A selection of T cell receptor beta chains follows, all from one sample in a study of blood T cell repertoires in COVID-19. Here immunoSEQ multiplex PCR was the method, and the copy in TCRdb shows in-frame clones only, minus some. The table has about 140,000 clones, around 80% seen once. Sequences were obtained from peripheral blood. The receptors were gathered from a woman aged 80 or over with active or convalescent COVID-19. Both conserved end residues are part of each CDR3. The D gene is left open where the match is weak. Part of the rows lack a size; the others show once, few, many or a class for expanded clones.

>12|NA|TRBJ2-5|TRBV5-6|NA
CAPSHRRETQYF
TGTGCCCCGTCGCACAGGCGGGAGACCCAGTACTTC
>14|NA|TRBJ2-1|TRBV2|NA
CASSRGFGSHEQFF
TGTGCCAGCAGTCGAGGGTTCGGGTCACATGAGCAGTTCTTC
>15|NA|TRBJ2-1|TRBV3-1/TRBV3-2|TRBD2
CASSRSSGGKNEQFF
TGTGCCAGCAGCCGCTCTAGCGGGGGAAAGAATGAGCAGTTCTTC
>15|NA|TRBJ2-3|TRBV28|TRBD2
CASSSLAGGIYTQYF
TGTGCCAGCAGTTCACTAGCGGGGGGCATATATACGCAGTATTTT
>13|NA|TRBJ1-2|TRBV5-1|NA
CASSTSTNYGYTF
TGCGCCAGCAGCACCTCTACTAACTATGGCTACACCTTC
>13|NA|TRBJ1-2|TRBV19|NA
CASSIDRRYGYTF
TGTGCCAGTAGTATAGATCGGAGATATGGCTACACCTTC
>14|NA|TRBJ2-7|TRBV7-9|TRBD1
CASSKETGMDEQYF
TGTGCCAGCAGCAAAGAGACAGGGATGGACGAGCAGTACTTC
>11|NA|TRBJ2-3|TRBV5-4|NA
CASSSTDTQYF
TGTGCCAGCAGCTCTACAGATACGCAGTATTTT
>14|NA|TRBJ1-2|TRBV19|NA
CASSIVSGNLGYTF
TGTGCCAGTAGTATAGTGTCAGGGAATCTCGGCTACACCTTC
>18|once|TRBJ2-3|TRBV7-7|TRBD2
CASSKGTSGGSTTDTQYF
TGTGCTAGCAGCAAAGGGACTAGCGGGGGGTCGACCACAGATACGCAGTATTTT
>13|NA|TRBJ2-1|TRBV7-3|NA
CASRVGLNNEQFF
TGTGCCAGCAGGGTCGGACTTAACAATGAGCAGTTCTTC
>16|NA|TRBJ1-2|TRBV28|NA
CASSRSPAQGPYGYTF
TGTGCCAGCAGTCGCTCCCCCGCACAGGGACCCTATGGCTACACCTTC
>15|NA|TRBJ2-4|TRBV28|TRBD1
CASSLTGTVKNIQYF
TGTGCCAGCAGTTTGACCGGGACAGTTAAAAACATTCAGTACTTC
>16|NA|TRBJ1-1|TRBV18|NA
CASSPLRGGGYTEAFF
TGTGCCAGCTCACCTCTCAGGGGAGGGGGGTACACTGAAGCTTTCTTT
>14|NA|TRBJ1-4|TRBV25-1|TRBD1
CASRRGQGNEKLFF
TGTGCCAGCAGGAGGGGACAGGGGAATGAAAAACTGTTTTTT
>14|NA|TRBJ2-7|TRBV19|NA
CASSKSTVPYEQYF
TGTGCCAGTAGCAAAAGTACGGTACCCTACGAGCAGTACTTC
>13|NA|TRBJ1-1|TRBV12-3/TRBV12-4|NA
CASSYTQNTEAFF
TGTGCCAGCAGTTATACACAGAACACTGAAGCTTTCTTT
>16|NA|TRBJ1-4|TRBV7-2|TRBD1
CASSPKQGAGGEKLFF
TGTGCCAGCAGCCCGAAACAGGGGGCAGGGGGAGAAAAACTGTTTTTT
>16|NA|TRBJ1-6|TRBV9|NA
CASSGQERSYNSPLHF
TGTGCCAGCAGCGGACAGGAGCGCTCCTATAATTCACCCCTCCACTTT
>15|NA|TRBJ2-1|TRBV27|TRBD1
CASSSRIGQGNEQFF
TGTGCCAGCAGTTCACGAATCGGACAGGGCAATGAGCAGTTCTTC
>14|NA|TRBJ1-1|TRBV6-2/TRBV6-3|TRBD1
CASSTGGGNTEAFF
TGTGCCAGCAGTACAGGGGGAGGGAACACTGAAGCTTTCTTT
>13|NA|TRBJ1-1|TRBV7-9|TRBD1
CASSWTGNTEAFF
TGTGCCAGCAGCTGGACAGGGAACACTGAAGCTTTCTTT
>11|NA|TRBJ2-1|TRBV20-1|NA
CSAPLRGEQFF
TGCAGTGCCCCCCTTAGGGGGGAGCAGTTCTTC
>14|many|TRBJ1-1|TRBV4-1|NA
CATTSPVRNTEAFF
TGCGCCACCACCTCTCCCGTGAGGAACACTGAAGCTTTCTTT
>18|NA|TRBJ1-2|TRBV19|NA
CASSHKGIDRTTNYGYTF
TGTGCCAGTAGTCATAAGGGGATAGACAGAACGACTAACTATGGCTACACCTTC
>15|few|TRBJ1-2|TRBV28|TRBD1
CASSSGTGTNYGYTF
TGTGCCAGCAGTTCAGGGACAGGGACTAACTATGGCTACACCTTC
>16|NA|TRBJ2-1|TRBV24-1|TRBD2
CATSDLTAGTYNEQFF
TGTGCCACCAGTGATTTGACAGCGGGGACTTACAATGAGCAGTTCTTC
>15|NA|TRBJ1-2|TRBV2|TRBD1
CATKINNDRGKGYTF
TGTGCCACCAAAATCAACAACGACAGGGGAAAAGGCTACACCTTC
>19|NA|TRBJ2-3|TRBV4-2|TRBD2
CASSQDNGAAGGRTDTQYF
TGTGCCAGCAGCCAAGATAATGGGGCGGCGGGGGGGCGAACAGATACGCAGTATTTT
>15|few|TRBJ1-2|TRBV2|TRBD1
CASSSDRGTNYGYTF
TGTGCCAGCAGTTCGGACAGGGGAACTAACTATGGCTACACCTTC
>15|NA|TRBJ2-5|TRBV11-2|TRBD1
CASTVDRGSSETQYF
TGTGCCAGCACCGTGGACAGGGGATCCTCGGAGACCCAGTACTTC
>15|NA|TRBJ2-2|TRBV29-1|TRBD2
CSVLAGGQLAGELFF
TGCAGCGTACTAGCGGGGGGGCAGCTGGCCGGGGAGCTGTTTTTT
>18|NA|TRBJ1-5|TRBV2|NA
CASSVGPLLGNSNQPQHF
TGTGCCAGCAGTGTTGGGCCCTTACTTGGCAATAGCAATCAGCCCCAGCATTTT
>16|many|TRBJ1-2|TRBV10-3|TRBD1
CAISDRTGGIGYGYTF
TGTGCCATCAGTGACCGGACAGGGGGCATCGGCTATGGCTACACCTTC
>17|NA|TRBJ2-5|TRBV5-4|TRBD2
CASSPGASGGLQETQYF
TGTGCCAGCAGCCCTGGAGCTAGCGGGGGCCTCCAAGAGACCCAGTACTTC
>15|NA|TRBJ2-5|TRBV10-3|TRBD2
CAIRAAGVPQETQYF
TGTGCCATCAGGGCGGCGGGGGTACCACAAGAGACCCAGTACTTC
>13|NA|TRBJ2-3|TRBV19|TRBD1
CASSLGQGDTQYF
TGTGCCAGTAGTCTCGGACAGGGAGATACGCAGTATTTT
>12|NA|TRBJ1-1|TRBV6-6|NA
CASSLTGTEAFF
TGTGCCAGCAGTCTCACTGGCACTGAAGCTTTCTTT
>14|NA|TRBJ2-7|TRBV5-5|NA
CASSADIGGREQYF
TGTGCCAGCAGCGCGGACATAGGTGGTCGCGAGCAGTACTTC
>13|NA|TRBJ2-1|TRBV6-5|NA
CASSYSRDREAFF
TGTGCCAGCAGTTACTCCCGCGACAGGGAGGCGTTCTTC
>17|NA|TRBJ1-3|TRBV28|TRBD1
CASSLMSQGAGGNTIYF
TGTGCCAGCAGTTTAATGTCACAGGGGGCCGGTGGAAACACCATATATTTT
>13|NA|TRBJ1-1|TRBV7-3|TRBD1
CASSTRQGAVAFF
TGTGCCAGCAGCACTCGACAGGGGGCGGTAGCTTTCTTT
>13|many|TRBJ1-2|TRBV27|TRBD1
CASSGTGGWLSTF
TGTGCCAGCAGTGGGACAGGGGGGTGGCTCTCCACCTTC
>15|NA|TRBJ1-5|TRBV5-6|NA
CASSPLTGNNQPQHF
TGTGCCAGCAGCCCATTGACAGGTAACAATCAGCCCCAGCATTTT
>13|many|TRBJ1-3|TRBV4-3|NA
CASSQDNLGSIYF
TGCGCCAGCAGCCAAGATAACCTAGGTTCCATATATTTT
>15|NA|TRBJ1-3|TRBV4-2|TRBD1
CASSQARGAGNTIYF
TGTGCCAGCAGCCAAGCCAGGGGGGCTGGAAACACCATATATTTT